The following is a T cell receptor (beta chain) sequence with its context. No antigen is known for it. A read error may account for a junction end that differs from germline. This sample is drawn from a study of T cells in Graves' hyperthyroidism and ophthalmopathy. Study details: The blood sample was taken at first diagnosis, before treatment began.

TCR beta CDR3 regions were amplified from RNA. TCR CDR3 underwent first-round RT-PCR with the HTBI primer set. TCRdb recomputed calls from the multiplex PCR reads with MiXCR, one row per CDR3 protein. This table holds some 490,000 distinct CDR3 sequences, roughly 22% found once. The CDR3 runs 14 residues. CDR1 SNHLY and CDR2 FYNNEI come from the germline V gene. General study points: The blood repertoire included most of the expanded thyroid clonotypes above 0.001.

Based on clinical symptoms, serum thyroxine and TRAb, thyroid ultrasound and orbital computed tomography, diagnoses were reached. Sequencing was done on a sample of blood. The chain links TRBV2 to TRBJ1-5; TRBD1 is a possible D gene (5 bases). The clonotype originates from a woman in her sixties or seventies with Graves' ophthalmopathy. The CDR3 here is CASNRVAGIQSQHF. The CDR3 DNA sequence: TGTGCCAGCAACCGAGTGGCAGGGATTCAGTCCCAGCATTTT.